The present T cell receptor beta chain was sequenced within a study of response to subunit inactivated influenza vaccine. The CDR3 is 12 amino acids. The V segment lost 6 bases and the J segment 4 bases; nucleotides outside the gene matches: 6. Germline values: CDR1 SQVTM, CDR2 ANQGSEA. This clonotype was counted at least ten times. Its antigen remains unidentified. Points from the study as a whole: There was a suggestion from the authors that each seasonal influenza vaccination recruits few new T cells.

TCRdb re-analysed the RT-PCR reads in MiXCR, keeping a single row per CDR3 protein. The profile shows about 650,000 distinct CDR3 sequences, about 14% of them singletons. The chain carries TRBV29-1 and TRBJ2-7, with 7 bases lining up with TRBD1. The material sequenced was PBMCs from blood, taken approximately 15 days before vaccination. This TCR was recovered from a man aged 50 to 60 who received an inactivated influenza vaccine. CDR3 loop: CSVWTGPYEQYF. In DNA form, the CDR3 reads TGCAGCGTCTGGACAGGTCCTTACGAGCAGTACTTC.